A selection of T cell receptor beta chains follows, all from one sample in a study of CD8 T cells in ankylosing spondylitis. TCRdb fed the 5' RACE reads into MiXCR, producing one record per CDR3 protein. The repertoire holds some 130,000 distinct CDR3 sequences, with about an eighth as singletons. The sample comprised blood, either unsorted or a sorted T cell fraction (not recorded which). These receptors were taken from a female donor with ankylosing spondylitis or in good health (not recorded which). The CDR3 runs from the conserved cysteine through the conserved F or W. The D gene is left open where the match is weak. Where a row states a size, it is once, few, many or the class of an expanded clone; other rows omit it.

clone_size,cdr3_length,v_call,j_call,d_call,cdr3_nt,cdr3_aa
many,12,TRBV20-1,TRBJ2-7,.,TGCAGTGGACGAGAAAGCACCTACGAGCAGTACTTC,CSGRESTYEQYF
few,14,TRBV12-3/TRBV12-4,TRBJ2-1,TRBD2,TGTGCCAGCAGGGAGACTAGCGATTACAATGAGCAGTTCTTC,CASRETSDYNEQFF
.,16,TRBV7-9,TRBJ2-3,.,TGTGCCAGCAACCAGGGCCTCGCCCTAGGCACAGATACGCAGTATTTT,CASNQGLALGTDTQYF
many,15,TRBV12-3/TRBV12-4,TRBJ2-3,.,TGTGCCAGCACCCGGGAAGGCCTTTACACAGATACGCAGTATTTT,CASTREGLYTDTQYF
.,12,TRBV5-1,TRBJ1-2,.,TGCGCCAGCAGCTTGGACATGTATGGCTACACCTTC,CASSLDMYGYTF
many,15,TRBV29-1,TRBJ2-7,TRBD1,TGCAGCGGCCTACTACACGGGACAGATTTCTACGAGCAGTACTTC,CSGLLHGTDFYEQYF
.,15,TRBV7-2,TRBJ1-6,.,TGTGCCAGCAGCTTAGATGGGGGGGCTAATTCACCCCTCCACTTT,CASSLDGGANSPLHF
.,15,TRBV11-2,TRBJ2-5,.,TGTGCCAGCGGCTTAGAATGGCAGATACAAGAGACCCAGTACTTT,CASGLEWQIQETQYF
.,17,TRBV5-6,TRBJ2-5,.,TGTGCCAGCAGCTTGGGGGGCGGCATAGTCACCCAAGAGACCCAGTACTTC,CASSLGGGIVTQETQYF
.,11,TRBV20-1,TRBJ2-2,.,TGCAGTGCACCTAAGGGGGGGGAGCTGTTTTTT,CSAPKGGELFF
few,14,TRBV7-9,TRBJ1-2,.,TGTGCCAGCAGCTTAGGGGACACTAACTATGGCTACACCTTC,CASSLGDTNYGYTF
few,14,TRBV20-1,TRBJ2-2,.,TGCAGTGCCCGTAGGGGGGATGGCATCGGGGAGCTGTTTTTT,CSARRGDGIGELFF
many,14,TRBV7-9,TRBJ1-6,TRBD1,TGTGCCACTGCGCCGGGACAGGGGAATTCACCCCTCCACTTT,CATAPGQGNSPLHF
few,15,TRBV7-9,TRBJ2-3,.,TGTGCCAGCAGCAGCAGACAGGATCCCCCAGATACGCAGTATTTT,CASSSRQDPPDTQYF
.,21,TRBV21-1,TRBJ1-5,.,TGTGCCAGCAGCAAGGTTTTGTCGGGGACAGGGGTATTTCGTTACAATCAGCCCCAGCATTTT,CASSKVLSGTGVFRYNQPQHF
few,14,TRBV6-5,TRBJ2-2,.,TGTGCCAGCAGTTACTCGGGGGGGCCCGGGGAGCTGTTTTTT,CASSYSGGPGELFF
few,14,TRBV5-1,TRBJ1-2,.,TGCGCCAGCAGCTTGTTGGGCAGGGACTATGGCTACACCTTC,CASSLLGRDYGYTF
many,14,TRBV5-1,TRBJ1-1,TRBD1,TGCGCCAGCAGCTTAGACAGGGGACAAACTGAAGCTTTCTTT,CASSLDRGQTEAFF
.,15,TRBV15,TRBJ2-1,TRBD2,TGTGCCACCAGCAGTCAACCGGGACTAGCCGGTGAGCAGTTCTTC,CATSSQPGLAGEQFF
few,17,TRBV27,TRBJ2-7,TRBD1,TGTGCCAGCAGAGATTCGAGAAAACAGGGGGCAATGTACGAGCAGTACTTC,CASRDSRKQGAMYEQYF
.,21,TRBV6-2/TRBV6-3,TRBJ2-3,TRBD2,TGTGCCAGCAGTTCCTCTTCCCCCTTCGGACTAGTCCCCGACCTCACAGATACGCAGTATTTT,CASSSSSPFGLVPDLTDTQYF
many,10,TRBV29-1,TRBJ1-2,.,TGCAGCGTGGTAAACGAGGGCTACACCTTC,CSVVNEGYTF
.,14,TRBV2,TRBJ1-1,.,TGTGCCAGCGGCCTGGGACTGACGAACACTGAAGCTTTCTTT,CASGLGLTNTEAFF
many,16,TRBV20-1,TRBJ2-1,TRBD2,TGCAGTGCTAGTGAGCCACGGACTAGCGGGAGTGGTGAGCAGTTCTTC,CSASEPRTSGSGEQFF
many,15,TRBV6-5,TRBJ2-1,.,TGTGCCAGCAGTTACAACAGTCCCCTCTACAATGAGCAGTTCTTC,CASSYNSPLYNEQFF
many,12,TRBV4-1,TRBJ1-6,.,TGCGCCAGCATGGGGCAAGATTCACCCCTCCACTTT,CASMGQDSPLHF
.,19,TRBV2,TRBJ2-1,TRBD2,TGTGCCAGCAGCCCTAGGGTAGCGGGAGGGCCCTCGGGTGTGAATGAGCAGTTCTTC,CASSPRVAGGPSGVNEQFF
many,14,TRBV7-9,TRBJ2-3,.,TGTGCCAGCAGCTCTAGCGCCAGCACAGATACGCAGTATTTT,CASSSSASTDTQYF
.,15,TRBV15,TRBJ2-1,TRBD1,TGTGCCACCAGCACTGACAGGGGTCTGTACAATGAGCAGTTCTTC,CATSTDRGLYNEQFF
.,13,TRBV2,TRBJ2-7,TRBD1,TGTGCCAAAAGACAGGGGAAATTGGACGAGCAGTACTTC,CAKRQGKLDEQYF
many,16,TRBV28,TRBJ1-4,.,TGTGCCAGCAGTTTGGGCACGACCGGGTTTAATGAAAAACTGTTTTTT,CASSLGTTGFNEKLFF
few,14,TRBV12-3/TRBV12-4,TRBJ2-1,.,TGTGCCAGCAGTCAGTCGGGTAACCGGAATGAGCAGTTCTTC,CASSQSGNRNEQFF
.,14,TRBV10-3,TRBJ1-4,.,TGTGCCATCAGTGAGATAGGGTTTAATGAAAAACTGTTTTTT,CAISEIGFNEKLFF
few,14,TRBV9,TRBJ2-3,TRBD2,TGTGCCAGCAGGGCGAGCGGGGGAGGAGATACGCAGTATTTT,CASRASGGGDTQYF
many,13,TRBV29-1,TRBJ2-7,TRBD1,TGCAGCGCCTCCGAGGGGGACAGCTACGAGCAGTACTTC,CSASEGDSYEQYF
few,14,TRBV28,TRBJ1-5,.,TGTGCCAGCAGTTTAGCGGGGGTGGGTCAGCCCCAGCATTTT,CASSLAGVGQPQHF
.,15,TRBV7-3,TRBJ1-5,.,TGTGCCAGCAGCCCCATTCCGGGCGGCAATCAGCCCCAGCATTTT,CASSPIPGGNQPQHF
.,15,TRBV7-2,TRBJ2-7,.,TGTGCCAGCAGCGTTGGGGCCTCTAACTCCTACGAGCAGTACTTC,CASSVGASNSYEQYF
many,11,TRBV10-3,TRBJ1-1,.,TGTGCCATCGGTAGGAACACTGAAGCTTTCTTT,CAIGRNTEAFF
many,14,TRBV20-1,TRBJ2-3,.,TGCAGTGCTTTTCACTGGGGGGAGACAGATACGCAGTATTTT,CSAFHWGETDTQYF
many,15,TRBV7-3,TRBJ2-1,TRBD1,TGTGCCAGCAGCCCCGACAGGGGAAGGGTAAATGAGCAGTTCTTC,CASSPDRGRVNEQFF
few,15,TRBV9,TRBJ1-5,.,TGTGCCAGCAGCGTAGGCCAAGGGGGGAATCAGCCCCAGCATTTT,CASSVGQGGNQPQHF
.,15,TRBV18,TRBJ2-3,TRBD2,TGTGCCAGCTCACCGCGGGGGGGGATTGCAGATACGCAGTATTTT,CASSPRGGIADTQYF
.,16,TRBV5-6,TRBJ2-5,TRBD2,TGTGCCAGCAGCTTCAGACTAGCGGGGGGGCTAGAGACCCAGTACTTC,CASSFRLAGGLETQYF
many,14,TRBV12-3/TRBV12-4,TRBJ2-4,.,TGCGCCAGCAGCTTTGGCCTAGCCAAAAACATTCAGTACTTC,CASSFGLAKNIQYF
many,13,TRBV12-3/TRBV12-4,TRBJ1-5,.,TGTGCCAGCAGCCGAACAACTCATCAGCCCCAGCATTTT,CASSRTTHQPQHF
.,16,TRBV5-1,TRBJ1-1,.,TGCGCCAGCGGCGCTTCCGGGGGCGCCATGAACACTGAAGCTTTCTTT,CASGASGGAMNTEAFF
few,15,TRBV5-1,TRBJ2-3,TRBD1,TGCGCCAGCAGCTATCCGGGACAGAGCACAGATACGCAGTATTTT,CASSYPGQSTDTQYF
many,11,TRBV7-9,TRBJ1-2,.,TGTGCCAGCAGCCACAGTGATGGCTACACCTTC,CASSHSDGYTF
many,13,TRBV7-3,TRBJ2-1,.,TGTGCCAGCAGCCCAGGGTCTGACGCTGAGCAGTTCTTC,CASSPGSDAEQFF
.,11,TRBV5-1,TRBJ2-7,.,TGCGCCAGCAGTGTGGGCCTCGAGCAGTACTTC,CASSVGLEQYF
.,15,TRBV20-1,TRBJ2-1,.,TGCAGTGCTAGAGATAGGGGGGGGTCCTACAATGAGCAGTTCTTC,CSARDRGGSYNEQFF
many,15,TRBV7-8,TRBJ2-2,.,TGTGCCAGCAGCTTGCGAGAGTCGAACACCGGGGAGCTGTTTTTT,CASSLRESNTGELFF
.,17,TRBV12-3/TRBV12-4,TRBJ1-1,TRBD1,TGTGCCAGCAGTCTCCGAGGGGACAGGACGTTGAACACTGACGCTTTCTTT,CASSLRGDRTLNTDAFF
few,17,TRBV7-9,TRBJ2-2,.,TGTGCCAGCAGCTCCTTACTGGTCCCTTTGAGGACCGGGGAGCTGTTTTTT,CASSSLLVPLRTGELFF